The sequence of this T cell receptor beta chain was determined in a study of shared clonotypes between healthy human individuals. What was sequenced on ten immunoSEQ deep assay plates was unsorted PBMC DNA. Per the study methods: As immunoSEQ supplied junction-only sequences (without quality scores), filtering differed. Only in-frame clones appear in the TCRdb table, and some are missing; sequencing was by immunoSEQ multiplex PCR. That table gives V, J and clone size, and the DNA gave D and trimming. The data contain roughly 490,000 clones, about 79% of them seen just once; the ten biggest clones take up 10% to 15%. The study drew all its donors from Caucasian adults living in Nashville, Tennessee. This CDR3 is 13 amino acids long. The V and J ends lost 0 bases and 4 bases respectively, with 5 bases between them. The germline V gene encodes CDR1 SGHAT and CDR2 FQDESV (reference sequence).

V gene TRBV11-1 combines with J gene TRBJ2-3; D perhaps matches TRBD2 (5 bases). Sample: PBMCs. This TCR came from a woman aged 40 to 55 in good health. Some clones in this sample may be carry-over from other donors' samples. CDR3: CASSLAGADTQYF. In nucleotides, the CDR3 is TGTGCCAGCAGCTTAGCGGGAGCAGATACGCAGTATTTT.